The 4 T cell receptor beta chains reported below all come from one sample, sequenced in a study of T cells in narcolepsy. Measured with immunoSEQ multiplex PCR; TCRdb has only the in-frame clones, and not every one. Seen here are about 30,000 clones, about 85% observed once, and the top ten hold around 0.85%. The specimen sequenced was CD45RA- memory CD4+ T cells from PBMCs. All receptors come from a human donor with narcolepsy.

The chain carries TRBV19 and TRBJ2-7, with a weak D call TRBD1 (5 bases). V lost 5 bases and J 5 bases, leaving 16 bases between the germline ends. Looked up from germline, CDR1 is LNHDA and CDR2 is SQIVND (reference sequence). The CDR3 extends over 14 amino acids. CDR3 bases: TGTGCCAGTAGTGATTCAGGGAATCGCGACGAGCAGTACTTC. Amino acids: CASSDSGNRDEQYF. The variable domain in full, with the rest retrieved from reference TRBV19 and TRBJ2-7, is DGGITQSPKYLFRKEGQNVTLSCEQNLNHDAMYWYRQDPGQGLRLIYYSQIVNDFQKGDIAEGYSVSREKKESFPLTVTSAQKNPTAFYLCASSDSGNRDEQYFGPGTRLTVT.

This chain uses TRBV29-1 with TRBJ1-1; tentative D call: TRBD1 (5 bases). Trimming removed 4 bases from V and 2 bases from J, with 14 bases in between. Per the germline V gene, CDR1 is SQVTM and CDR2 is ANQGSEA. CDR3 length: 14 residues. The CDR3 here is CSVAFDSTNTEAFF. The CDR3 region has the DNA TGCAGCGTTGCGTTCGACAGTACCAACACTGAAGCTTTCTTT.

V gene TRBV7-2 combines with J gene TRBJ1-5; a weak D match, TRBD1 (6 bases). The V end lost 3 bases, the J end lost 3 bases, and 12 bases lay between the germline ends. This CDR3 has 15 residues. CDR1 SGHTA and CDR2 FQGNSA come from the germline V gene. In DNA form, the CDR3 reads TGTGCCAGCAGCTTGGCGGCGGGGGCCAATCAGCCCCAGCATTTT. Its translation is CASSLAAGANQPQHF.

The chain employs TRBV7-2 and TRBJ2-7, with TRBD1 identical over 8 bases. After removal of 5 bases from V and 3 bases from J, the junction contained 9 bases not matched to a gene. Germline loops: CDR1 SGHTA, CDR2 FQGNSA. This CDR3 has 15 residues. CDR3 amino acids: CASSTGTGTFYEQYF. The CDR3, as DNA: TGTGCCAGCAGCACCGGGACAGGTACCTTCTACGAGCAGTACTTC.